The T cell receptor (beta chain) described here comes from a study of blood T cell repertoires in COVID-19. V lost 3 bases and J lost 7, with 10 bases in between. From germline, CDR1 is SGHAT and CDR2 FQNNGV. This CDR3 contains 13 residues. The protocol was immunoSEQ multiplex PCR, while the TCRdb copy is restricted to in-frame clones and leaves out a portion. Here the sample spans under 200,000 clones, approximately 87% being singletons. This sequence originates from a man in his forties or fifties with active or convalescent COVID-19. The V and J genes are TRBV11-2 and TRBJ2-1, with D possibly TRBD2 on 6 matching bases. Sequencing was done on a sample of peripheral blood. This CDR3 is CASSLRRGNEQFF. CDR3 nucleotide sequence: TGTGCCAGCAGCTTGAGGAGGGGTAATGAGCAGTTCTTC.